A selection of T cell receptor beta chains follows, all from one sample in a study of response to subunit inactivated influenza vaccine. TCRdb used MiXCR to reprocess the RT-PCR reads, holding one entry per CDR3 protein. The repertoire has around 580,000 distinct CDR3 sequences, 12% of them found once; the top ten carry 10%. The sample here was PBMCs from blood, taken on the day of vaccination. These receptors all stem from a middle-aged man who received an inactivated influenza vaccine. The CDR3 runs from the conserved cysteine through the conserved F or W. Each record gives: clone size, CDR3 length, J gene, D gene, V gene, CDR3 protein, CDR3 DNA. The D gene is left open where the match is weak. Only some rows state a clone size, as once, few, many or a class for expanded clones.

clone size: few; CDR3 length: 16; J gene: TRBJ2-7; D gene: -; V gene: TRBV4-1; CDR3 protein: CASSQVTPSLSYEQYF; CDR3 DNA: TGCGCCAGCAGCCAAGTTACCCCCAGCCTATCCTACGAGCAGTACTTC
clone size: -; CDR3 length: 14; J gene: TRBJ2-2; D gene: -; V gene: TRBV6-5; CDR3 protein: CASSYFRGTGELFF; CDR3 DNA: TGTGCCAGCAGTTACTTCAGGGGAACCGGGGAGCTGTTTTTT
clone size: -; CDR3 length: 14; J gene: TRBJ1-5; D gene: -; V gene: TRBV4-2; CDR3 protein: CASTQTDSNQPQHF; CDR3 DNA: TGTGCCAGCACCCAAACGGATAGCAATCAGCCCCAGCATTTT
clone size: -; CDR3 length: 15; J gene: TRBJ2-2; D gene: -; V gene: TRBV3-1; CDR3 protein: CASSQVNSGAGELFF; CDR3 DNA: TGTGCCAGCAGCCAAGTGAATAGCGGCGCCGGGGAGCTGTTTTTT
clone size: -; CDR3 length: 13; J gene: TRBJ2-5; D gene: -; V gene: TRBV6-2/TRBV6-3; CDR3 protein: CASTVTGWETQYF; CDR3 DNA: TGTGCCAGCACCGTGACAGGATGGGAGACCCAGTACTTC
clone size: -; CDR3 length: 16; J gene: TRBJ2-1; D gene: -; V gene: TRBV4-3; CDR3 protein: CASSQEISGLLNEQFF; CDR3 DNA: TGCGCCAGCAGCCAAGAAATTTCGGGGCTTCTGAATGAGCAGTTCTTC
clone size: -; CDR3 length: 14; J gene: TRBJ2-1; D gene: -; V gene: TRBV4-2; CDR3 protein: CASSQEGRANEQFF; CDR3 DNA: TGTGCCAGCAGCCAAGAGGGCAGGGCCAATGAGCAGTTCTTC
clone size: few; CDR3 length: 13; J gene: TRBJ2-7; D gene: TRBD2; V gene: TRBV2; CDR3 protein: CASSKLAALEQYF; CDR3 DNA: TGTGCCAGCAGCAAACTAGCGGCTTTGGAGCAGTACTTC
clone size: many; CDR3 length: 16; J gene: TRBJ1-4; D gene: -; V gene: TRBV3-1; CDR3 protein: CASSQRGQGEREKLFF; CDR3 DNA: TGTGCCAGCAGCCAGCGTGGTCAAGGGGAACGGGAAAAACTGTTTTTT
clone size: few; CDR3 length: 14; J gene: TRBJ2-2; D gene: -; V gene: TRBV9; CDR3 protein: CASSVAPLTGELFF; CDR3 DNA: TGTGCCAGCAGCGTAGCTCCCCTCACCGGGGAGCTGTTTTTT
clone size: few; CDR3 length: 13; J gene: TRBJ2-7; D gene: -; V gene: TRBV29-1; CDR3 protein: CSVGVGVSYEQYF; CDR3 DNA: TGCAGCGTTGGGGTTGGGGTCTCCTACGAGCAGTACTTC
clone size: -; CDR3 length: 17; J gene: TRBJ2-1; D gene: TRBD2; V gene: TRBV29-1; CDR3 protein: CSVGFGGGAIQNNEQFF; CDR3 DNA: TGCAGCGTTGGATTCGGCGGGGGGGCGATACAAAACAATGAGCAGTTCTTC
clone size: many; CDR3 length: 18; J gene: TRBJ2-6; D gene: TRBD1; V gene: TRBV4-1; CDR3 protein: CASSQSGTGLSGANVLTF; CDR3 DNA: TGCGCCAGCAGCCAATCCGGGACAGGACTCTCTGGGGCCAACGTCCTGACTTTC
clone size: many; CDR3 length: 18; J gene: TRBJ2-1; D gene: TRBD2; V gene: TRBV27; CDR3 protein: CASIRLAGATRAYNEQFF; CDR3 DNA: TGTGCCAGCATACGGCTAGCGGGGGCCACCCGAGCATACAATGAGCAGTTCTTC
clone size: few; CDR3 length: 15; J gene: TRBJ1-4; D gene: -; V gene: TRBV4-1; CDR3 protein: CASSPGLDPSEKLFF; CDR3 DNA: TGCGCCAGCAGCCCCGGGCTCGACCCCTCGGAAAAACTGTTTTTT
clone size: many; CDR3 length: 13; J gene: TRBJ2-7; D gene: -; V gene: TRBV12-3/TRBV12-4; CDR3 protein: CASSPRSSYEQYF; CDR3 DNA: TGTGCCAGCAGTCCCCGGAGCTCCTACGAGCAGTACTTC
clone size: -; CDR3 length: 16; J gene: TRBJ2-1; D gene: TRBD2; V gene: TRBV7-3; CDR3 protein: CASSLLGLADYNEQFF; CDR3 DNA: TGTGCCAGCAGCCTACTGGGACTAGCGGATTACAATGAGCAGTTCTTC
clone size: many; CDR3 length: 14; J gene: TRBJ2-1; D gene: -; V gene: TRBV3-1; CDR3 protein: CASSQTPFHNEQFF; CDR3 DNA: TGTGCCAGCAGCCAAACACCCTTCCATAATGAGCAGTTCTTC
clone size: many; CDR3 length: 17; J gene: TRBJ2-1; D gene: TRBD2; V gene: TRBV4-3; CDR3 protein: CASSQDRASGRGNEQFF; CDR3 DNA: TGCGCCAGCAGCCAAGATCGAGCTAGCGGGAGGGGTAATGAGCAGTTCTTC
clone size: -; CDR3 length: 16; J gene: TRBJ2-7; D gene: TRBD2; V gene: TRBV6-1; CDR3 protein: CASSEGRGGSSYEQYF; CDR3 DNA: TGTGCCAGCAGTGAAGGTAGGGGAGGGAGCTCCTACGAGCAGTACTTC
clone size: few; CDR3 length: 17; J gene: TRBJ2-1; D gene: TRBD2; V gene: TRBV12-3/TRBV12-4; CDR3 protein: CASSLMGAGGRYNEQFF; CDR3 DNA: TGTGCCAGCAGTCTAATGGGTGCGGGGGGGCGTTACAATGAGCAGTTCTTC
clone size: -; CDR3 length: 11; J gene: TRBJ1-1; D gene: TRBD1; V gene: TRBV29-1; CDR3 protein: CSVDGQGSAFF; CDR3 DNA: TGCAGCGTTGACGGACAGGGATCGGCTTTCTTT
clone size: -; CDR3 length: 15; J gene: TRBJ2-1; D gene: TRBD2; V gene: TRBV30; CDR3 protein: CAWSVRGLAFNEQFF; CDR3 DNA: TGTGCCTGGAGTGTACGTGGACTAGCGTTCAATGAGCAGTTCTTC
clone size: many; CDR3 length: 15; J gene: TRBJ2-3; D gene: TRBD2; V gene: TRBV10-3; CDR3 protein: CAILAGGPSTDTQYF; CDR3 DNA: TGTGCCATCCTAGCGGGAGGGCCTAGCACAGATACGCAGTATTTT
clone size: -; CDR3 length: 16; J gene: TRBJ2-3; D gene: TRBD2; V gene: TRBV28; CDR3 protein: CASRREGLSSTDTQYF; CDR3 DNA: TGTGCCAGCAGACGGGAGGGCCTCTCCAGCACAGATACGCAGTATTTT
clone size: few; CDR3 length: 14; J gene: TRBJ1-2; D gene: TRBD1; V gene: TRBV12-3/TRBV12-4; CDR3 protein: CASSRDRGRSGYTF; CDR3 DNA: TGTGCCAGCAGTCGGGACAGGGGGCGGTCTGGCTACACCTTC
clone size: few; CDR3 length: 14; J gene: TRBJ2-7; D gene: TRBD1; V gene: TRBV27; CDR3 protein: CASSTGTDLREQYF; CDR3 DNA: TGTGCCAGCAGCACCGGGACAGACCTTCGCGAGCAGTACTTC
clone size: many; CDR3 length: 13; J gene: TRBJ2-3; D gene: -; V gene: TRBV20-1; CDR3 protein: CSAIAEAPDTQYF; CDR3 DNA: TGCAGTGCTATAGCGGAAGCCCCAGATACGCAGTATTTT
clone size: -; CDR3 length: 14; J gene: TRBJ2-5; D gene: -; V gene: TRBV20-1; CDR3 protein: CSARVSVGRETQYF; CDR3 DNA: TGCAGTGCTAGAGTCTCCGTCGGGCGGGAGACCCAGTACTTC
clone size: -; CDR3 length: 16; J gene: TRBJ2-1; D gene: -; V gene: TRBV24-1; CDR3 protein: CATSDFDSRSYNEQFF; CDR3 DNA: TGTGCCACCAGTGATTTTGACTCGCGCTCCTACAATGAGCAGTTCTTC
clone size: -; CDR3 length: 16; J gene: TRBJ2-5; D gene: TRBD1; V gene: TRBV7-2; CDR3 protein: CASSSMTGAPRETQYF; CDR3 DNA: TGTGCCAGCAGCTCCATGACAGGGGCCCCTCGAGAGACCCAGTACTTC
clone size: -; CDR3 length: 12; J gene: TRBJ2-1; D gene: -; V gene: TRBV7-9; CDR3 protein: CASSLNIYEQFF; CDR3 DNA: TGTGCCAGCAGCTTAAACATATATGAGCAGTTCTTC
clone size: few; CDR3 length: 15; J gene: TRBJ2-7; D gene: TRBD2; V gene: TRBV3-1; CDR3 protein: CASSQDSGLANEQYF; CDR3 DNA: TGTGCCAGCAGCCAAGATTCCGGACTAGCAAACGAGCAGTACTTC
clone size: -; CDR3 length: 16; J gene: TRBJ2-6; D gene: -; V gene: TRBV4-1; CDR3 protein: CASSQDEASGANVLTF; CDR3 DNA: TGCGCCAGCAGCCAAGATGAGGCCTCTGGGGCCAACGTCCTGACTTTC
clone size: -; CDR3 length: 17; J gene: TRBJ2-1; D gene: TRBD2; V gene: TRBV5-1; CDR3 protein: CASSLAGLADSYNEQFF; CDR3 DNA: TGCGCCAGCAGCTTGGCGGGTCTAGCGGACTCCTACAATGAGCAGTTCTTC
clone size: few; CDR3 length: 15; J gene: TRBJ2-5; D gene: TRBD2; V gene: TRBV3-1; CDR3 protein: CASSPVLAGSETQYF; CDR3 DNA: TGTGCCAGCAGCCCCGTACTAGCGGGGAGCGAGACCCAGTACTTC